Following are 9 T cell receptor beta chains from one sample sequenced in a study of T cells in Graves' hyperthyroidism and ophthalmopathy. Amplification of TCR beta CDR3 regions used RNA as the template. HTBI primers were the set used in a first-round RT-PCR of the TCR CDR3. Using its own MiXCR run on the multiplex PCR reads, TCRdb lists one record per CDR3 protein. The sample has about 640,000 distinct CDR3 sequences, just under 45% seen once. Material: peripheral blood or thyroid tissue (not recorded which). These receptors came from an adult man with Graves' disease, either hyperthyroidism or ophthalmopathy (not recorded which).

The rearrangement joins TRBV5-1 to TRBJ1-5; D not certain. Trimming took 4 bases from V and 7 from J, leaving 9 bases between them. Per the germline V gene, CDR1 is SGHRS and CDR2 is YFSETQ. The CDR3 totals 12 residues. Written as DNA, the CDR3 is TGCGCCAGCAGCGGGGTTTCACAGCCCCAGCATTTT. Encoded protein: CASSGVSQPQHF.

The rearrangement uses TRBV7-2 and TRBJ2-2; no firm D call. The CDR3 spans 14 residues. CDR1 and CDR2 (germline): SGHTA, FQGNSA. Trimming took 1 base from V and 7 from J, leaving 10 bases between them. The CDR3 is CASSLVARIGELFF. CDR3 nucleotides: TGTGCCAGCAGCTTAGTCGCTCGGATCGGGGAGCTGTTTTTT.

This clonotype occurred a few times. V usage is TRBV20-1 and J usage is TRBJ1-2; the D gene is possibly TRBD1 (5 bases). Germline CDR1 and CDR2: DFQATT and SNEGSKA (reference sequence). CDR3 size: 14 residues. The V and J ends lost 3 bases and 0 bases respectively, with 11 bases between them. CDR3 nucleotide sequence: TGCAGTGCTAGTAGCGGGGGGTCTAACTATGGCTACACCTTC. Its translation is CSASSGGSNYGYTF.

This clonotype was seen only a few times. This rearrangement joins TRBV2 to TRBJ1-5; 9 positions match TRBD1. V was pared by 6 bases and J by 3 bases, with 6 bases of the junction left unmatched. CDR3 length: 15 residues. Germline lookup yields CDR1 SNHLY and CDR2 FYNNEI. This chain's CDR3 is CASRLGQGDNQPQHF. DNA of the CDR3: TGTGCCAGCAGACTGGGACAGGGAGACAATCAGCCCCAGCATTTT.

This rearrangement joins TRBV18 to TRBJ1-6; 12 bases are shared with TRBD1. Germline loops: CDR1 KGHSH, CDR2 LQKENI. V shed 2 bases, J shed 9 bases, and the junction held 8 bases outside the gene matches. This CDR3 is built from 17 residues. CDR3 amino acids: CASSPGTGGIRSSPLHF. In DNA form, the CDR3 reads TGTGCCAGCTCACCAGGGACAGGGGGCATTCGAAGTTCACCCCTCCACTTT.

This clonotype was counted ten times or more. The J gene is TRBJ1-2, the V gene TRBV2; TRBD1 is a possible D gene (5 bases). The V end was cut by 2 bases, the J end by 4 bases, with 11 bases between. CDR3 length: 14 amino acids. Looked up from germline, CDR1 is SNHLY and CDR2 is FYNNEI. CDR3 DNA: TGTGCCAGCAGTGAAACCGGGACCCTCTATGGCTACACCTTC. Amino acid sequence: CASSETGTLYGYTF.

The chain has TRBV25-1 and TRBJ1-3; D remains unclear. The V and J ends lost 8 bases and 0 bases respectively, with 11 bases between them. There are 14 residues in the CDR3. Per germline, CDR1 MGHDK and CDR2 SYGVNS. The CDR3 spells CASAQAFSGNTIYF. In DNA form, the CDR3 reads TGTGCCAGCGCCCAAGCTTTCTCTGGAAACACCATATATTTT. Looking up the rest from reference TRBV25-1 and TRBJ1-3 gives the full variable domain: EADIYQTPRYLVIGTGKKITLECSQTMGHDKMYWYQQDPGMELHLIHYSYGVNSTEKGDLSSESTVSRIRTEHFPLTLESARPSHTSQYLCASAQAFSGNTIYFGEGSWLTVV.

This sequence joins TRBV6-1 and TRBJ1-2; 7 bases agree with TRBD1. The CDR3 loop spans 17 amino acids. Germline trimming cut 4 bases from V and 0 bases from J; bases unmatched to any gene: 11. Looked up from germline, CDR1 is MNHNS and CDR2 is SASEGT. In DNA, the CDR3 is TGTGCCAGCAGTGGGAGGAGGCAGGGGGACTCTAACTATGGCTACACCTTC. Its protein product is CASSGRRQGDSNYGYTF.

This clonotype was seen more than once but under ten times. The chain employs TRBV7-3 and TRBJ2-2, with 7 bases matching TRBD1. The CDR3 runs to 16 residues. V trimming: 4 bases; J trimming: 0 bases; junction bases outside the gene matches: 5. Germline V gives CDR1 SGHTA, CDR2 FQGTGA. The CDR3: CASSSYGQANTGELFF. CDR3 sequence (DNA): TGTGCCAGCAGCTCCTACGGACAGGCGAACACCGGGGAGCTGTTTTTT.